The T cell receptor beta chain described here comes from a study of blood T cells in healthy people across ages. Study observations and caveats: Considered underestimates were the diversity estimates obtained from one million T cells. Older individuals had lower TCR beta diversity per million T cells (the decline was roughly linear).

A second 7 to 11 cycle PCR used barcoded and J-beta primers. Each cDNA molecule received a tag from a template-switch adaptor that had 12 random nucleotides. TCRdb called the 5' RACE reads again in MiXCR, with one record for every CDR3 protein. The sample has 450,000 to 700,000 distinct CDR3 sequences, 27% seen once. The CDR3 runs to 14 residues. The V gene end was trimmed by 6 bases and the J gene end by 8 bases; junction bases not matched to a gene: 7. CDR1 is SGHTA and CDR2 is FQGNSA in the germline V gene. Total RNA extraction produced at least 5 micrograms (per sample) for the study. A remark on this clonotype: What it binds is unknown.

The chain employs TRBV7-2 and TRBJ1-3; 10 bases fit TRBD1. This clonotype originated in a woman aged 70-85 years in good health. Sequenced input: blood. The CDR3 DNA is TGTGCCAGCAGGAAAGGACAGGGGGGAGACACCATATATTTT. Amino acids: CASRKGQGGDTIYF.